These 5 T cell receptor beta chains originate from one sample sequenced in a study of OX40 agonist ivuxolimab in advanced cancers. The protocol was immunoSEQ multiplex PCR, while the TCRdb copy is restricted to in-frame clones and leaves out a portion. Among about 41,000 clones listed, around 73% were seen once. Sequencing was performed on CD4+ or CD8+ T cells sorted from blood, taken in a trial of the OX40 agonist ivuxolimab. These receptors came from an adult with an advanced solid tumor such as melanoma, head and neck, liver or kidney cancer.

The chain couples TRBV7-2 to TRBJ2-7, with 7 positions matching TRBD2. The CDR3 is 15 residues long. V was pared by 2 bases and J by 3 bases, with 7 bases of the junction left unmatched. The germline V gene encodes CDR1 SGHTA and CDR2 FQGNSA. The CDR3 coding sequence is TGTGCCAGCAGCTTAATGCGGGGGTACGTCTACGAGCAGTACTTC. Residues: CASSLMRGYVYEQYF.

This chain connects TRBV7-2 to TRBJ2-7; D gene unclear. V was clipped by 5 bases and J by 0 bases, with 20 bases between them. CDR1 is SGHTA, CDR2 FQGNSA, per germline. The CDR3 runs to 17 residues. CDR3 nucleotide sequence: TGTGCCAGCAGCCTACGTCCCCCCAGAGTTCTCTCCTACGAGCAGTACTTC. It codes for CASSLRPPRVLSYEQYF.

The rearrangement uses TRBV14 and TRBJ2-1; 8 bases map to TRBD2. This CDR3 is built from 13 residues. V dropped 4 bases and J dropped 10; count of bases not matched to a gene: 6. Germline V gene lookup returns CDR1 SGHDN and CDR2 FVKESK. This chain's CDR3 is CASSLALAGEQFF. The CDR3 DNA sequence: TGTGCCAGCAGCCTGGCGTTAGCGGGAGAGCAGTTCTTC.

This rearrangement joins TRBV9 to TRBJ2-7; TRBD1 matches at 8 bases. Germline lookup yields CDR1 SGDLS and CDR2 YYNGEE. Trimming took 4 bases from V and 2 from J; bases not matched to a gene: 8. CDR3 length: 15 amino acids. In DNA form, the CDR3 reads TGTGCCAGCAGCCCCCGGACAGGGCTAACCTACGAGCAGTACTTC. This codes for CASSPRTGLTYEQYF. The full variable domain, rest sourced from reference TRBV9 and TRBJ2-7, is DSGVTQTPKHLITATGQRVTLRCSPRSGDLSVYWYQQSLDQGLQFLIQYYNGEERAKGNILERFSAQQFPDLHSELNLSSLELGDSALYFCASSPRTGLTYEQYFGPGTRLTVT.

Regarding this clone: The junction departs from germline at one end; a sequencing error may be responsible. The chain uses TRBV5-4 and TRBJ2-7, with D possibly being TRBD2 (5 bases). The CDR3 runs 14 residues. Germline loops: CDR1 SGHNT, CDR2 YYREEE (reference sequence). The CDR3: CASSQDTSPYEQYF. The CDR3 coding sequence is TGCGCCAGCAGCCAAGATACTAGTCCCTACGAGCAGTACTTC.